This is a list of T cell receptor beta chains from one sample in a study of shared clonotypes between healthy human individuals. Here immunoSEQ multiplex PCR was the method, and the copy in TCRdb shows in-frame clones only, minus some. The sample consists of approximately 740,000 clones, roughly 92% of them appearing once. Sequencing input: naive CD8+ T cells sorted from blood. These receptors were obtained from a man aged 30 to 39 in good health. Each CDR3 is given with its conserved first and last residue. The order of the fields is V gene, clone size, J gene, D gene, CDR3 DNA, CDR3 protein. The D gene is left open where the match is weak. Expanded clones are given a class, and other clones once, few, many or no size at all.

v_gene: TRBV7-8
abundance: .
j_gene: TRBJ1-5
d_gene: TRBD1
CDR3nt: TGTGCCAGCAGCTTAGAGGGGACAGGTCGAGATCAGCCCCAGCATTTT
CDR3aa: CASSLEGTGRDQPQHF

v_gene: TRBV27
abundance: .
j_gene: TRBJ2-7
d_gene: .
CDR3nt: TGTGCCAGCAGTCCTGGGGGCACGTACGAGCAGTACTTC
CDR3aa: CASSPGGTYEQYF

v_gene: TRBV6-5
abundance: .
j_gene: TRBJ1-1
d_gene: .
CDR3nt: TGTGCCAGCACCTGGGGGCCAAACACTGAAGCTTTCTTT
CDR3aa: CASTWGPNTEAFF

v_gene: TRBV11-2
abundance: .
j_gene: TRBJ2-7
d_gene: .
CDR3nt: TGTGCCAGCAGCTCACTACGGGGTCACGAGCAGTACTTC
CDR3aa: CASSSLRGHEQYF

v_gene: TRBV9
abundance: once
j_gene: TRBJ1-4
d_gene: .
CDR3nt: TGTGCCAGCAGCGTAGCAGACGGCCTCGCGGCAACTAATGAAAAACTGTTTTTT
CDR3aa: CASSVADGLAATNEKLFF

v_gene: TRBV9
abundance: .
j_gene: TRBJ2-3
d_gene: .
CDR3nt: TGTGCCAGCAGCGGCCCCTATCGGGGGACGAAGGCAGATACGCAGTATTTT
CDR3aa: CASSGPYRGTKADTQYF

v_gene: TRBV7-9
abundance: .
j_gene: TRBJ1-1
d_gene: .
CDR3nt: TGTGCCAGCAGCTTAGCGGGGCCAGAAGCTTTCTTT
CDR3aa: CASSLAGPEAFF

v_gene: TRBV5-1
abundance: once
j_gene: TRBJ2-1
d_gene: .
CDR3nt: TGCGCCAGCAGCTTGGGCCTAGGAGGGGCCCACAATGAGCAGTTCTTC
CDR3aa: CASSLGLGGAHNEQFF

v_gene: TRBV15
abundance: .
j_gene: TRBJ1-5
d_gene: .
CDR3nt: TGTGCCACCGGCGACACCCGTCAGCCCCAGCATTTT
CDR3aa: CATGDTRQPQHF

v_gene: TRBV7-9
abundance: .
j_gene: TRBJ1-1
d_gene: .
CDR3nt: TGTGCCAGCAGCTTAGCGCTGGGGCTGAACACTGAAGCTTTCTTT
CDR3aa: CASSLALGLNTEAFF

v_gene: TRBV27
abundance: .
j_gene: TRBJ2-1
d_gene: .
CDR3nt: TGTGCCAGTTGGGGGGGCGAGGTCGATGAGCAGTTCTTC
CDR3aa: CASWGGEVDEQFF

v_gene: TRBV29-1
abundance: .
j_gene: TRBJ2-7
d_gene: .
CDR3nt: TGCAGCGGCCTCGCACAGGGACACGAGCAGTACTTC
CDR3aa: CSGLAQGHEQYF

v_gene: TRBV7-9
abundance: .
j_gene: TRBJ1-2
d_gene: .
CDR3nt: TGTGCCAGCAGCCCGGGTGGCTGGGACCGCTACACCTTC
CDR3aa: CASSPGGWDRYTF

v_gene: TRBV10-3
abundance: .
j_gene: TRBJ2-1
d_gene: TRBD1
CDR3nt: TGTGCCATCGAGGACAGGGGAGGCAATGAGCAGTTCTTC
CDR3aa: CAIEDRGGNEQFF

v_gene: TRBV7-8
abundance: .
j_gene: TRBJ2-1
d_gene: TRBD2
CDR3nt: TGTGCCAGCAGCTCAGGGACTAGCGGGATTCATGAGCAGTTCTTC
CDR3aa: CASSSGTSGIHEQFF

v_gene: TRBV19
abundance: .
j_gene: TRBJ1-2
d_gene: .
CDR3nt: TGTGCCAGTATTCCGAGGGGGGCGGGTAACTATGGCTACACCTTC
CDR3aa: CASIPRGAGNYGYTF

v_gene: TRBV6-5
abundance: .
j_gene: TRBJ1-2
d_gene: .
CDR3nt: TGTGCCAGCAGTTACAGGCAGACGCGGGATGGCTACACCTTC
CDR3aa: CASSYRQTRDGYTF

v_gene: TRBV13
abundance: .
j_gene: TRBJ2-1
d_gene: .
CDR3nt: TGTGCCAGCAGCGGAACTTCCTACAATGAGCAGTTCTTC
CDR3aa: CASSGTSYNEQFF

v_gene: TRBV7-9
abundance: .
j_gene: TRBJ2-7
d_gene: TRBD2
CDR3nt: TGTGCCAGCAGCTTAGGGACTAGCGGGACCGTGAGGGGCGAGCAGTACTTC
CDR3aa: CASSLGTSGTVRGEQYF

v_gene: TRBV28
abundance: .
j_gene: TRBJ2-1
d_gene: TRBD2
CDR3nt: TGTGCCGCTAAGGGGCGGGAGGATAGCTCCTACAATGAGCAGTTCTTC
CDR3aa: CAAKGREDSSYNEQFF

v_gene: TRBV7-8
abundance: .
j_gene: TRBJ2-1
d_gene: .
CDR3nt: TGTGCCAGCAGCTCGGGACTCCCGAATGAGCAGTTCTTC
CDR3aa: CASSSGLPNEQFF

v_gene: TRBV9
abundance: .
j_gene: TRBJ2-6
d_gene: .
CDR3nt: TGTGCCAGCAGCGTAGCAACAACTGGGGCCAACGTCCTGACTTTC
CDR3aa: CASSVATTGANVLTF

v_gene: TRBV27
abundance: once
j_gene: TRBJ2-7
d_gene: TRBD2
CDR3nt: TGTGCCAGCAACCCTAGCGGGATGGGCTACGAGCAGTACTTC
CDR3aa: CASNPSGMGYEQYF

v_gene: TRBV6-1
abundance: .
j_gene: TRBJ1-2
d_gene: .
CDR3nt: TGTGCCAGTAGGGAGGACTATGGCTACACCTTC
CDR3aa: CASREDYGYTF

v_gene: TRBV20-1
abundance: few
j_gene: TRBJ2-7
d_gene: .
CDR3nt: TGCAGTGCTAATCCACCCTACGAGCAGTACTTC
CDR3aa: CSANPPYEQYF

v_gene: TRBV27
abundance: .
j_gene: TRBJ2-7
d_gene: .
CDR3nt: TGTGCCAGCAGTTTTTCAGGAAGTTACGAGCAGTACTTC
CDR3aa: CASSFSGSYEQYF

v_gene: TRBV29-1
abundance: .
j_gene: TRBJ2-1
d_gene: TRBD1
CDR3nt: TGCGGAGGAGTGGGACAGAGCTCCTACAATGAGCAGTTCTTC
CDR3aa: CGGVGQSSYNEQFF

v_gene: TRBV4-1
abundance: .
j_gene: TRBJ2-1
d_gene: TRBD1
CDR3nt: TGCGCCAGCAGCCCGGGGACAGACAATGAGCAGTTCTTC
CDR3aa: CASSPGTDNEQFF

v_gene: TRBV2
abundance: .
j_gene: TRBJ2-7
d_gene: TRBD2
CDR3nt: TGTGCCAGCAGTGAAGCTAGCGGGAGGGACTACGAGCAGTACTTC
CDR3aa: CASSEASGRDYEQYF

v_gene: TRBV7-8
abundance: .
j_gene: TRBJ2-5
d_gene: .
CDR3nt: TGTGCCAGCACCCTAAGGGGGTTCGAGGAGACCCAGTACTTC
CDR3aa: CASTLRGFEETQYF

v_gene: TRBV2
abundance: .
j_gene: TRBJ2-3
d_gene: .
CDR3nt: TGTGCCAGCAGTGAAATAAAGGCAACTAGCACAGATACGCAGTATTTT
CDR3aa: CASSEIKATSTDTQYF

v_gene: TRBV5-5
abundance: .
j_gene: TRBJ2-7
d_gene: TRBD1
CDR3nt: TGTGCCAGCAGCTTGGCCCCGGGACAGGGGTTCTCCTACGAGCAGTACTTC
CDR3aa: CASSLAPGQGFSYEQYF

v_gene: TRBV18
abundance: .
j_gene: TRBJ2-5
d_gene: .
CDR3nt: TGTGCCAGCTCACCCCCGGGGAGCCGGATCCAAGAGACCCAGTACTTC
CDR3aa: CASSPPGSRIQETQYF

v_gene: TRBV30
abundance: .
j_gene: TRBJ1-1
d_gene: .
CDR3nt: TGTGCCTGGACCGTAACAGGGAACACTGAAGCTTTCTTT
CDR3aa: CAWTVTGNTEAFF

v_gene: TRBV15
abundance: .
j_gene: TRBJ2-1
d_gene: .
CDR3nt: TGTGCCACCAGCAGAGGCACTAGCCCCTTCTACAATGAGCAGTTCTTC
CDR3aa: CATSRGTSPFYNEQFF

v_gene: TRBV18
abundance: .
j_gene: TRBJ1-2
d_gene: .
CDR3nt: TGTGCCAGCTCACTCCGGGACCGAACTTCACTCGTCTATGGCTACACCTTC
CDR3aa: CASSLRDRTSLVYGYTF

v_gene: TRBV9
abundance: .
j_gene: TRBJ2-2
d_gene: TRBD1
CDR3nt: TGTGCCAGCAGCACCCTCAGGGGGCTAGGGGAGCTGTTTTTT
CDR3aa: CASSTLRGLGELFF

v_gene: TRBV18
abundance: .
j_gene: TRBJ2-3
d_gene: .
CDR3nt: TGTGCCAGCTCACCAGAAGACAGCTCTAGCACAGATACGCAGTATTTT
CDR3aa: CASSPEDSSSTDTQYF

v_gene: TRBV11-2
abundance: once
j_gene: TRBJ2-1
d_gene: .
CDR3nt: TGTGCCAGCAGCTTGGAGGGTTGGAATGAGCAGTTCTTC
CDR3aa: CASSLEGWNEQFF

v_gene: TRBV9
abundance: .
j_gene: TRBJ1-2
d_gene: TRBD1
CDR3nt: TGTGCCAGCAGCGTCTCGGGACAGCTTAACTATGGCTACACCTTC
CDR3aa: CASSVSGQLNYGYTF

v_gene: TRBV6-1
abundance: .
j_gene: TRBJ2-1
d_gene: TRBD2
CDR3nt: TGTGCCTCAGAGCGGGAGCTTGCCTACAATGAGCAGTTCTTC
CDR3aa: CASERELAYNEQFF

v_gene: TRBV10-3
abundance: .
j_gene: TRBJ2-7
d_gene: TRBD2
CDR3nt: TGTGCCATCAGTGAGTCTCTACTAGCGGGAGGCGGAGACGAGCAGTACTTC
CDR3aa: CAISESLLAGGGDEQYF

v_gene: TRBV7-6
abundance: .
j_gene: TRBJ2-5
d_gene: .
CDR3nt: TGTGCCAGCAGCTTAGGGTTCGGTCTGAACCAAGAGACCCAGTACTTC
CDR3aa: CASSLGFGLNQETQYF

v_gene: TRBV13
abundance: .
j_gene: TRBJ2-2
d_gene: .
CDR3nt: TGTGCCAGCAGCTCCCTGGGGTATAAAGCGGCCACCGGGGAGCTGTTTTTT
CDR3aa: CASSSLGYKAATGELFF

v_gene: TRBV5-1
abundance: .
j_gene: TRBJ2-7
d_gene: TRBD1
CDR3nt: TGCGCCAGCAGCTTGGCGGGACAGGGCTCCTACGAGCAGTACTTC
CDR3aa: CASSLAGQGSYEQYF

v_gene: TRBV21-1
abundance: .
j_gene: TRBJ1-3
d_gene: .
CDR3nt: TGTGCCAGCAGCAAAGTGGATCAGGGGCTCGGCTCTGGAAACACCATATATTTT
CDR3aa: CASSKVDQGLGSGNTIYF

v_gene: TRBV6-1
abundance: once
j_gene: TRBJ2-7
d_gene: .
CDR3nt: TGTGCCAGCAGTGACTCTGGCTACTCCTACGAGCAGTACTTC
CDR3aa: CASSDSGYSYEQYF

v_gene: TRBV27
abundance: .
j_gene: TRBJ2-1
d_gene: TRBD1
CDR3nt: TGTGCCAGCAGTCCGAGCTCAGGGGGCGCGACCTACAATGAGCAGTTCTTC
CDR3aa: CASSPSSGGATYNEQFF

v_gene: TRBV28
abundance: .
j_gene: TRBJ2-1
d_gene: TRBD2
CDR3nt: TGTGCCAGCAGTTTATCTAGCGGGAGGGCCAACAATGAGCAGTTCTTC
CDR3aa: CASSLSSGRANNEQFF

v_gene: TRBV27
abundance: .
j_gene: TRBJ1-1
d_gene: .
CDR3nt: TGTGCCAGCAGTTTAGTCCAGGGAGGGACTGAAGCTTTCTTT
CDR3aa: CASSLVQGGTEAFF

v_gene: TRBV30
abundance: .
j_gene: TRBJ2-3
d_gene: TRBD2
CDR3nt: TGTGCCTGGCGAGTTGGGGTAGCGGGACCCACAGATACGCAGTATTTT
CDR3aa: CAWRVGVAGPTDTQYF

v_gene: TRBV4-3
abundance: .
j_gene: TRBJ1-1
d_gene: .
CDR3nt: TGCGCCAGCAGCCAAGGGACAGCCCAAAGAACGAACACTGAAGCTTTCTTT
CDR3aa: CASSQGTAQRTNTEAFF

v_gene: TRBV7-9
abundance: .
j_gene: TRBJ1-2
d_gene: TRBD1
CDR3nt: TGTGCCAGCAGCTTCGCGGACAGGTCCGGCTACACCTTC
CDR3aa: CASSFADRSGYTF

v_gene: TRBV7-8
abundance: .
j_gene: TRBJ2-3
d_gene: .
CDR3nt: TGTGCCAGCAGGCTGACCAGCACAGATACGCAGTATTTT
CDR3aa: CASRLTSTDTQYF

v_gene: TRBV6-5
abundance: .
j_gene: TRBJ2-5
d_gene: .
CDR3nt: TGTGCCAGCAGTTTACAGCGACAAGAGACCCAGTACTTC
CDR3aa: CASSLQRQETQYF

v_gene: TRBV2
abundance: once
j_gene: TRBJ1-1
d_gene: .
CDR3nt: TGTGCCACCTCCGATTACCCGAACACTGAAGCTTTCTTT
CDR3aa: CATSDYPNTEAFF

v_gene: TRBV15
abundance: .
j_gene: TRBJ1-1
d_gene: .
CDR3nt: TGTGCCACCAGCAGAGATTTGAGCACTGAAGCTTTCTTT
CDR3aa: CATSRDLSTEAFF

v_gene: TRBV9
abundance: .
j_gene: TRBJ2-1
d_gene: TRBD2
CDR3nt: TGTGCCAGCAGCCCCCTAGCGGACGATTACAATGAGCAGTTCTTC
CDR3aa: CASSPLADDYNEQFF

v_gene: TRBV9
abundance: .
j_gene: TRBJ2-1
d_gene: TRBD2
CDR3nt: TGTGCCAGCAGCGAAGGAGGACTAGCGGGAGAAGAGCAGTTCTTC
CDR3aa: CASSEGGLAGEEQFF